This TCR beta chain was sequenced for a study of CD8+CD57+ T cells in acquired aplastic anemia. On the study more broadly: DNA per sorted CD4+ or CD8+ sample ranged about 0.2 to 27.4 ug, averaging around 3 ug.

General observations from the study: Common to patients and controls were 25 to 30 CD8+ CDR3 sequences.

A note on this clonotype: Its matching antigen is unknown.

This CDR3 region has 13 residues. CDR1 is SSHAT and CDR2 is FNYEAQ in the germline V gene (reference sequence). With 0 bases removed from V and 6 bases from J, the gap between germline ends came to 5 bases. Patients selected for sequencing had displayed CD8+CD57+ cell expansion by flow cytometry. There were no patients without severe acquired aplastic anemia. Genomic DNA, serving as template, underwent TCR beta VDJ and CDR3 profiling. TCRdb re-called the reads with MiXCR, one entry per CDR3 protein. The sample has some 180,000 distinct CDR3 sequences, roughly three fifths seen once; the top ten hold about 42%.

The sequencing sample was made of sorted CD4+, CD8+, or CD8+CD57+ T cells (not recorded which) from PBMCs. The V call is TRBV7-7, the J call TRBJ2-2; D gene uncertain. This TCR was sampled from a human donor with aplastic anemia. In nucleotides, the CDR3 is TGTGCCAGCAGCTTAGCGCCCTCCGGGGAGCTGTTTTTT. This encodes CASSLAPSGELFF.